The clone carrying this T cell receptor beta chain was recorded many times. Its specificity is unknown. Both iRepertoire HTBI primers and Arm-PCR of CDR3 regions were used to build the TCR beta libraries. TCRdb recomputed calls from the multiplex PCR reads with MiXCR, one row per CDR3 protein. The sample has roughly 400,000 distinct CDR3 sequences; 15% to 20% are singletons. CDR3 size: 15 residues. V shed 4 bases and J shed 7 bases, with 14 bases lying between them. The time point was: newly diagnosed GD, antithyroid drugs for less than 3 months. PBMC-derived RNA was used for the TCR library. Graves' disease diagnosis relied on American Thyroid Association guidelines. Patients of an endocrinology department in Xi'an, China, were included. This specimen belongs to a study of regulatory T cells in long-lasting Graves disease. General study results and limits: Preferential use of TRBV28, TRBJ1-2 and TRBJ2-5 was seen in persistent disease.

The sample also formed part of further work on T cells in Graves' hyperthyroidism and ophthalmopathy.

The source was peripheral blood mononuclear cells (PBMCs), collected at new diagnosis, from a patient treated with antithyroid drugs. The clonotype comes from a woman younger than 35 with Graves disease. The V call is TRBV12-3 or TRBV12-4, the J call TRBJ1-6, with D possibly TRBD1 on 6 matching bases. CDR3 region: CASSSQGLGNSPLHF. The CDR3 DNA is TGTGCCAGCAGTTCGCAGGGGCTCGGGAATTCACCCCTCCACTTT.